The rows below give T cell receptor beta chains drawn from one sample of a study of STAT5B mutations in CD4+ large granular lymphocyte leukemia. The repertoire was sequenced with immunoSEQ multiplex PCR; TCRdb's copy has only in-frame clones and lacks some. The data show around 30,000 clones, approximately 74% seen once. Sequencing was carried out using CD4+ T cells from blood buffy coats. Receptors were obtained from a human donor in good health. The CDR3 runs from the conserved cysteine through the conserved F or W.

v_call	j_call	cdr3_aa
TRBV6-1	TRBJ2-1	CASTPAGSSYNEQFF
TRBV11-2	TRBJ1-1	CASSGPGDTEAFF
TRBV11-2	TRBJ1-1	CASSLVGNGAFF
TRBV20-1	TRBJ2-1	CSASGTSAQFF
TRBV6-4	TRBJ2-1	CASSDSLAGGEYNEQFF
TRBV6-1	TRBJ1-5	CATHRSRDGNQPQHF
TRBV9	TRBJ2-3	CASSVGNGGEQSTQYF
TRBV5-1	TRBJ2-3	CASSLEDGGTDTQYF
TRBV19	TRBJ2-3	CASNHLASTDTQYF
TRBV7-2	TRBJ2-3	CASSLEGTGFDTQYF
TRBV19	TRBJ1-2	CASSITPTGSYGYTF
TRBV2	TRBJ2-1	CASSFLTSVGDEQFF
TRBV4-3	TRBJ1-1	CASSLTTSRQSVEAFF
TRBV7-2	TRBJ1-3	CASAEGGFGNTIYF
TRBV19	TRBJ2-1	CASSASSGGTPYNEQFF
TRBV6-5	TRBJ2-7	CASSLKQGNSYEQYF
TRBV5-1	TRBJ2-5	CASSLLAGGSRETQYF
TRBV6-1	TRBJ1-1	CASTLKMGLNTEAFF
TRBV18	TRBJ2-1	CASSPGQGRGNEQFF
TRBV18	TRBJ2-5	CASSPPSLGTQYF
TRBV5-8	TRBJ2-5	CASSLGGTVQETQYF
TRBV7-9	TRBJ2-2	CASSLRGMRTNTGELFF
TRBV19	TRBJ1-1	CASSPTRHEAFF
TRBV7-7	TRBJ2-3	CASSFAPTSGRRPTDTQYF
TRBV5-4	TRBJ2-3	CASGKGGTDTQYF
TRBV28	TRBJ1-5	CASTHQGRGNQPQHF
TRBV5-4	TRBJ2-7	CASSLAKGSPYEQYF
TRBV4-3	TRBJ1-4	CASSQEVHWRGGGEKLFF